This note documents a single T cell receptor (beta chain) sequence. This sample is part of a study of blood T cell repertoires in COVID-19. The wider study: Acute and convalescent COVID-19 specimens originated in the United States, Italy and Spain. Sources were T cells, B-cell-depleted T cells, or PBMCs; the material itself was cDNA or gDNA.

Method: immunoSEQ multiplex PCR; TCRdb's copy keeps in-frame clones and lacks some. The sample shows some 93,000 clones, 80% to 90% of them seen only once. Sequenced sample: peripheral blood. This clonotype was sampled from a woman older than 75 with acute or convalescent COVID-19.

CDR3 sequence reads: CASSLKVRGHTNSGNTIYF. The DNA of the CDR3 is TGTGCCAGCAGCTTAAAGGTGCGGGGGCATACAAACTCTGGAAACACCATATATTTT. The rearrangement joins TRBV7-3 to TRBJ1-3; perhaps TRBD1 as D (6 bases). Germline V gives CDR1 SGHTA, CDR2 FQGTGA. Between the trimmed V and J ends, which lost 1 base and 0 bases, there was a span of 19 bases. This CDR3 comprises 19 residues.